The sequence of this T cell receptor beta chain was determined in a study of cytomegalovirus exposure and HLA in healthy donors (dated by TCRdb to 2017 to 2019). Regarding the complete study: According to an earlier analysis of around 600 of the donors, roughly 180 million T cells yielded approximately 120 million unique TCR beta sequences and 276 Gb of sequence data. Along with the approximately 650-subject first cohort, a separate validation cohort of more than 90 different subjects was used. A later analysis re-analyzed previously published TCR beta repertoires from roughly 690 donors and added high-resolution HLA genotyping to study TCR occurrence patterns. Among the approximately 400 genotyped donors, roughly 80% belonged to the genetic ancestry cluster associated with self-reported Caucasian donors. Approximately 300 gigabases of sequencing data and approximately 92 million unique TCR sequences made up an early release that covered over 550 HLA-typed donors. The study was designed to test whether signatures of past pathogen exposure could be identified by cataloging public T cell receptors. All discovery cohort repertoires had been generated on a single sequencing platform. In the later analysis, no new phenotypic data were used to find candidate immune exposures; instead, reliance was placed on TCR beta sequences and their occurrence across donors. Among 300 to 450 genotyped donors of the cohort, an average of around 240,000 unique TCR beta nucleotide sequences were sequenced per donor, around 20% of them non-productive. To predict cytomegalovirus infection status, the study combined high-throughput TCR immunosequencing, statistical association of individual TCRs with disease status, and machine learning. Both class I and class II loci were covered by HLA typing, at four-digit resolution. In a later genetic analysis, genome-wide SNP genotypes for 398 of the 666 donors were used, and that subset was treated as a discovery cohort. Because of strong linkage in the cohort, roughly 5 DR-DQ haplotypes were treated as single units for association and clustering. Donor age, sex, ethnicity and CMV serostatus were compiled alongside the repertoire data. The study used immunosequencing to profile the T cell repertoires of several hundred subjects and linked those repertoires to cytomegalovirus serostatus. Typing coverage varied by locus: 629-630 donors for A, B, C, DRB1 and DQB1; more than 500 for DQA1; 606 for DPA1; around 450 for DPB1. An earlier analysis of around 540 of the donors applied high-throughput TCR beta sequencing to assess whether each TCR beta V gene segment acted as functional or pseudogenic.

The cohort comprised more than 550 healthy bone marrow donors. All cohort members were sampled while nominally healthy, although unrecorded immune exposures were likely present. The donor was CMV seropositive and was included in the group of some 290 seropositive cohort members. A peripheral blood sample was collected from each donor, and TCR beta sequencing was performed on peripheral blood mononuclear cells. Genomic DNA extraction from the blood cell samples was performed with the Qiagen DNeasy Blood Extraction Kit. Turning to this clone: The clone's antigen remains unknown. Base qualities are not provided; no much larger clone lies one nucleotide away.

The library was generated by the immunoSEQ multiplex PCR assay. A mixture of 60 forward primers for TCR Vbeta segments and 13 reverse primers for TCR Jbeta segments was used in the multiplex PCR. A multiplex PCR assay on genomic DNA amplified the CDR3 region of rearranged TCR beta genes. Amplified TCR beta libraries were sequenced as 87-base-pair reads on the Illumina HiSeq System. In the source study's methods: Across the 500 to 850 repertoires, a later analysis counted approximately 75 million unique TCR beta chains, 9.5 million to 13 million of which were shared by at least two donors. A nearest-neighbor algorithm error-corrected the raw reads and collapsed the reads into unique sequences, merging closely related sequences to remove PCR and sequencing errors. CDR3 sequences were aligned to IMGT reference sequences to assign V, D and J gene segments. For a sequence to be retained, a match of at least six nucleotides was required to both a V gene segment and a J gene segment. Rearrangements were called productive when the CDR3 lacked stop codons and stayed in frame with V and J; all others were non-productive. Following IMGT convention, CDR3 was defined as the stretch from the second conserved V-encoded cysteine up to the conserved J-encoded phenylalanine. Sequences without an unambiguous match to a single V gene segment were excluded from the earlier analysis of about 630 of the donors. An earlier analysis of 587 of the donors called V segments functional above 56.7% productive rearrangements and segregating when the between-donor standard deviation exceeded 5%. A statistical classification framework was built to diagnose cytomegalovirus status from the catalog of TCR beta chain sequences. In a later analysis, TCR nucleotide sequences were compared against IMGT/GENE-DB human TR gene sequences so that V and J genes could be assigned. The TCRdist pipeline was used in a later analysis to assign CDR3 sequences and most-parsimonious VDJ recombination scenarios. A later analysis defined each TCR beta chain by its CDR3 amino acid sequence plus V-gene family, and excluded reads lacking a unique V-gene family. In a later analysis, around 650 highly shared, low-generation-probability nucleotide sequences were removed to address suspected cross-contamination and a sequencing artifact. For each public chain, a later analysis derived a clonal expansion index from normalized ranks of inferred template counts within each repertoire. A later analysis computed generation probabilities with a VDJ recombination model fitted to out-of-frame rearrangements, and checked the results against IGoR. In a later analysis, hypergeometric tests were used to score TCR-TCR, TCR-HLA and TCR-CMV co-occurrence, with a repertoire-size bias correction applied to TCR pairs. False discovery rates were estimated in a later analysis by permuting HLA or CMV assignments 20 times. In a later analysis, co-occurring TCRs were grouped with DBSCAN, and TCRdist sequence similarity was added when clustering was performed within HLA-allele-positive subsets. Repertoires with fewer than 30,000 or more than 120,000 public chains were left out of co-occurrence clustering, as were five repertoires with anomalous nucleotide sharing. Held by TCRdb, this immuneACCESS table contains in-frame sequences only and omits some clones. Under half of the omission traces to an unresolved V gene where checked; the cause of the rest is unknown. The DNA was the basis for D and trimming; V, J and clone size are from that table. The sample profile shows some 140,000 clones; roughly 77% of them were found once. The ten largest clonotypes hold roughly 7.1% of the sample.

The investigation overall reported the following: When HLA alleles, especially DR and DQ, strongly co-occurred, attributing TCR associations to individual alleles was difficult. HLA typing was unavailable for some donors at each locus, so association tests used only the typed subset. Most TCR sequences were seen in very few donors, while some public TCRs were found in many individuals. A few of the identified cytomegalovirus-associated TCR beta chains were confirmed in vitro to be specific for cytomegalovirus antigens. Some IMGT-functional V segments, including TRBV6-2 and TRBV6-3, could not be told apart with the 87-base-pair reads, so those segments were excluded. A total of about 150 TCR beta chains were listed by the study as associated with cytomegalovirus. In an earlier analysis of 587 of the donors, most TCR beta V segments appeared in productive rearrangements about 87% or about 30% of the time, broadly matching IMGT annotations. At a false discovery rate of 0.05, a later analysis linked 16,951 TCR beta sequences to specific HLA alleles. The only immune exposure information available for the cohort was CMV serostatus. The sequencing pipeline was judged likely to have produced a cluster of highly shared sequence variants as a technical artifact. It was suggested by the authors that the approach could potentially be generalized to other disease states and immunological phenotypes. Correlated functional status among segregating V segments might reflect linkage disequilibrium, but an unknown experimental factor could not be ruled out. A further reported finding was that TCR beta sequences accurately predicted the HLA-A and HLA-B alleles for most subjects in the first cohort. Most CMV-associated TCR beta chains appeared to be HLA-restricted in a later analysis, and the HLA associations seemed to be driven largely by CMV exposure. The earlier analysis of around 600 of the donors excluded some 15 rarely observed V segments, including chromosome 9 orphons, because counts were too low. In a later analysis, HLA-associated TCR beta chains were found to be more clonally expanded and to have lower generation probabilities than equally common non-associated chains. The cohort was sequenced for TCR beta chains only, and without alpha or paired-chain data the features that could be detected were limited. A later analysis reported that several top co-occurrence clusters appeared linked to parvovirus B19, influenza, CMV and Epstein-Barr virus. A later analysis found that TCR association rates varied across HLA loci, with DRB1 alleles showing the most associated TCRs and HLA-C alleles the fewest. Presence/absence analyses assumed roughly uniform sequencing depth across donors, an assumption that may not hold. The classifier was reported to diagnose cytomegalovirus status with high specificity and sensitivity in both the original cohort and the validation cohort. A later genetic analysis associated a missense DCLRE1C variant with V-gene and J-gene trimming of TCR beta chains, and an independent cohort replicated the association. A later genetic analysis reported fewer N-insertions in productive TCRs among donors in an Asian-associated ancestry cluster than the roughly 670-donor mean.

The junction carries 8 bases between V and J, which are trimmed by 0 bases and 1 base respectively. CDR1 and CDR2 are read off the germline V gene as MNHEY and SVGAGI. There are 15 amino acids in the CDR3, from cysteine to phenylalanine inclusive. The only DNA kept is the CDR3, 45 bases in frame from the first base. The TCR originated in a man younger than 40 in good health and CMV-seropositive. The chain couples TRBV6-5 to TRBJ2-3, with TRBD1 perhaps the D gene, on 6 matching bases. The sequenced material came from PBMCs. The DNA sequence reads TGTGCCAGCAGTTACTCCCGACAGGGCACAGATACGCAGTATTTT. Translated, it reads CASSYSRQGTDTQYF.